These T cell receptor beta chains were read from a single sample in a study of control samples from healthy donors and cancer patients. TCRdb's table, derived via immunoSEQ multiplex PCR, lists solely in-frame clones and lacks some. The data show roughly 83,000 clones, around 80% seen once. What was sequenced was blood. These receptors originate from a woman aged 55-75 years in good health. The CDR3 runs from the conserved cysteine through the conserved F or W. The order of the fields is clone size, D gene, J gene, V gene, CDR3 protein, CDR3 DNA. A D gene is named only where the DNA matches it firmly. Clone sizes are given selectively: once, few, many, or a class where the clone is expanded.

clone size: NA; D gene: NA; J gene: TRBJ2-4; V gene: TRBV3-1/TRBV3-2; CDR3 protein: CASSQAQGKGNIQYF; CDR3 DNA: TGTGCCAGCAGCCAAGCACAGGGAAAGGGGAACATTCAGTACTTC
clone size: NA; D gene: NA; J gene: TRBJ2-7; V gene: TRBV7-8; CDR3 protein: CASSRDQQGEQYF; CDR3 DNA: TGTGCCAGCAGCCGGGACCAACAAGGCGAGCAGTACTTC
clone size: NA; D gene: TRBD2; J gene: TRBJ2-7; V gene: TRBV29-1; CDR3 protein: CSVDSGGGEQYF; CDR3 DNA: TGCAGCGTTGATTCGGGAGGCGGCGAGCAGTACTTC
clone size: NA; D gene: NA; J gene: TRBJ1-1; V gene: TRBV5-1; CDR3 protein: CASSPRTALGTEAFF; CDR3 DNA: TGCGCCAGCAGCCCGAGGACGGCCCTGGGGACTGAAGCTTTCTTT
clone size: NA; D gene: TRBD2; J gene: TRBJ2-2; V gene: TRBV27; CDR3 protein: CASSLFGTSGRFNTGELFF; CDR3 DNA: TGTGCCAGCAGTTTATTCGGGACTAGCGGGAGATTTAACACCGGGGAGCTGTTTTTT
clone size: NA; D gene: TRBD2; J gene: TRBJ2-1; V gene: TRBV6-6; CDR3 protein: CASSPSGRNEQFF; CDR3 DNA: TGTGCCAGCAGTCCTAGCGGGAGGAATGAGCAGTTCTTC
clone size: NA; D gene: TRBD1; J gene: TRBJ2-1; V gene: TRBV11-2; CDR3 protein: CASTGTGVNEQFF; CDR3 DNA: TGTGCCAGCACCGGGACAGGAGTGAATGAGCAGTTCTTC
clone size: few; D gene: NA; J gene: TRBJ1-2; V gene: TRBV27; CDR3 protein: CASSPYTGNYGYTF; CDR3 DNA: TGTGCCAGCAGTCCCTACACAGGAAACTATGGCTACACCTTC
clone size: NA; D gene: TRBD1; J gene: TRBJ1-1; V gene: TRBV19; CDR3 protein: CASSGGMDRDWNTEAFF; CDR3 DNA: TGTGCCAGTAGTGGGGGGATGGACAGGGATTGGAACACTGAAGCTTTCTTT
clone size: NA; D gene: TRBD2; J gene: TRBJ2-5; V gene: TRBV11-2; CDR3 protein: CASSSGLAGETQYF; CDR3 DNA: TGTGCCAGCAGCTCTGGACTAGCGGGGGAGACCCAGTACTTC
clone size: NA; D gene: NA; J gene: TRBJ1-2; V gene: TRBV18; CDR3 protein: CASSSDTAVSYTF; CDR3 DNA: TGTGCCAGCTCGTCGGACACGGCCGTTAGCTACACCTTC
clone size: NA; D gene: NA; J gene: TRBJ2-7; V gene: TRBV7-2; CDR3 protein: CASSAPGPYEQYF; CDR3 DNA: TGTGCCAGCAGCGCCCCCGGGCCCTACGAGCAGTACTTC
clone size: NA; D gene: TRBD2; J gene: TRBJ2-1; V gene: TRBV19; CDR3 protein: CASSTFKLADLSYNEQFF; CDR3 DNA: TGTGCCAGTAGTACGTTCAAACTAGCGGATCTCTCCTACAATGAGCAGTTCTTC
clone size: few; D gene: TRBD1; J gene: TRBJ2-4; V gene: TRBV2; CDR3 protein: CASRGSIQGAKNIQYF; CDR3 DNA: TGTGCCAGCAGGGGCTCGATACAGGGGGCCAAAAACATTCAGTACTTC
clone size: few; D gene: NA; J gene: TRBJ2-7; V gene: TRBV7-6; CDR3 protein: CASSPLPDRSGEQYF; CDR3 DNA: TGTGCCAGCAGCCCATTACCCGACAGGTCTGGCGAGCAGTACTTC
clone size: NA; D gene: NA; J gene: TRBJ2-1; V gene: TRBV11-3; CDR3 protein: CASSFSSVTYNEQFF; CDR3 DNA: TGTGCCAGCAGCTTTTCGTCTGTTACCTACAATGAGCAGTTCTTC
clone size: NA; D gene: NA; J gene: TRBJ2-7; V gene: TRBV7-8; CDR3 protein: CASSFFYEQYF; CDR3 DNA: TGTGCCAGCAGCTTTTTCTACGAGCAGTACTTC
clone size: NA; D gene: NA; J gene: TRBJ1-4; V gene: TRBV4-3; CDR3 protein: CASSQVSVGENEKLFF; CDR3 DNA: TGCGCCAGCAGCCAAGTGTCGGTGGGAGAAAATGAAAAACTGTTTTTT
clone size: few; D gene: NA; J gene: TRBJ2-6; V gene: TRBV5-1; CDR3 protein: CASAQGSGANVLTF; CDR3 DNA: TGCGCCAGCGCTCAGGGGTCTGGGGCCAACGTCCTGACTTTC
clone size: NA; D gene: TRBD2; J gene: TRBJ2-4; V gene: TRBV4-1; CDR3 protein: CASSQDKIAGARIQYF; CDR3 DNA: TGCGCCAGCAGCCAAGATAAAATAGCGGGGGCGCGCATTCAGTACTTC
clone size: NA; D gene: NA; J gene: TRBJ2-1; V gene: TRBV11-2; CDR3 protein: CASSLNRLGPEAKFF; CDR3 DNA: TGTGCCAGCAGCTTAAATCGTTTGGGGCCAGAGGCCAAGTTCTTC
clone size: few; D gene: TRBD1; J gene: TRBJ1-3; V gene: TRBV6-1; CDR3 protein: CASSEAYGQGSGNTIYF; CDR3 DNA: TGTGCCAGCAGTGAAGCTTACGGACAGGGGTCTGGAAACACCATATATTTT
clone size: NA; D gene: NA; J gene: TRBJ2-5; V gene: TRBV6-6; CDR3 protein: CASSFLQETQYF; CDR3 DNA: TGTGCCAGCAGTTTCCTTCAAGAGACCCAGTACTTC
clone size: NA; D gene: NA; J gene: TRBJ2-7; V gene: TRBV5-4; CDR3 protein: CASSLQGAEQYF; CDR3 DNA: TGTGCCAGCAGCTTGCAGGGTGCCGAGCAGTACTTC
clone size: NA; D gene: TRBD1; J gene: TRBJ1-3; V gene: TRBV25-1; CDR3 protein: CASSPGQGSPSTIYF; CDR3 DNA: TGTGCCAGCAGCCCCGGACAGGGATCCCCTTCGACCATATATTTT
clone size: once; D gene: NA; J gene: TRBJ1-1; V gene: TRBV29-1; CDR3 protein: CSVGDRGAFF; CDR3 DNA: TGCAGCGTTGGTGATAGGGGGGCTTTCTTT
clone size: NA; D gene: NA; J gene: TRBJ2-1; V gene: TRBV3-1/TRBV3-2; CDR3 protein: CASRAGSNEQFF; CDR3 DNA: TGTGCCAGCAGGGCAGGAAGCAATGAGCAGTTCTTC
clone size: NA; D gene: TRBD1; J gene: TRBJ2-5; V gene: TRBV19; CDR3 protein: CASSVRQGSQETQYF; CDR3 DNA: TGTGCCAGTAGTGTCCGACAGGGGAGCCAAGAGACCCAGTACTTC
clone size: NA; D gene: NA; J gene: TRBJ1-5; V gene: TRBV24-1; CDR3 protein: CATSEIQGSRNQPQHF; CDR3 DNA: TGTGCCACCAGTGAGATACAGGGATCAAGGAATCAGCCCCAGCATTTT
clone size: few; D gene: TRBD1; J gene: TRBJ2-3; V gene: TRBV7-6; CDR3 protein: CASSSDRETDTQYF; CDR3 DNA: TGTGCCAGCAGCTCCGACAGGGAGACAGATACGCAGTATTTT
clone size: NA; D gene: NA; J gene: TRBJ2-1; V gene: TRBV5-5; CDR3 protein: CASLLPRGANEQFF; CDR3 DNA: TGTGCCAGCCTACTTCCTCGGGGGGCGAATGAGCAGTTCTTC
clone size: NA; D gene: NA; J gene: TRBJ1-4; V gene: TRBV19; CDR3 protein: CASTGGDATNEKLFF; CDR3 DNA: TGTGCCAGTACTGGAGGGGATGCAACTAATGAAAAACTGTTTTTT
clone size: few; D gene: TRBD1; J gene: TRBJ1-6; V gene: TRBV5-4; CDR3 protein: CASSFGTGVYNSPLHF; CDR3 DNA: TGTGCCAGCAGCTTCGGGACAGGGGTCTATAATTCACCCCTCCACTTT
clone size: NA; D gene: TRBD2; J gene: TRBJ2-5; V gene: TRBV7-2; CDR3 protein: CASSHSGGAGETQYF; CDR3 DNA: TGTGCCAGCAGCCATAGCGGGGGGGCCGGGGAGACCCAGTACTTC
clone size: NA; D gene: NA; J gene: TRBJ2-7; V gene: TRBV7-7; CDR3 protein: CASSLETIAYEQYF; CDR3 DNA: TGTGCTAGCAGCTTAGAGACTATAGCCTACGAGCAGTACTTC
clone size: NA; D gene: NA; J gene: TRBJ2-5; V gene: TRBV5-1; CDR3 protein: CASSLVVNPQETQYF; CDR3 DNA: TGCGCCAGCAGCTTGGTGGTAAATCCGCAAGAGACCCAGTACTTC
clone size: NA; D gene: NA; J gene: TRBJ2-1; V gene: TRBV15; CDR3 protein: CATGRYDRAEALREQFF; CDR3 DNA: TGTGCCACCGGCAGATACGACCGGGCAGAAGCGCTGCGTGAGCAGTTCTTC
clone size: NA; D gene: TRBD2; J gene: TRBJ2-1; V gene: TRBV10-2; CDR3 protein: CASSESGREGPNEQFF; CDR3 DNA: TGCGCCAGCAGTGAGTCGGGACGGGAGGGCCCCAATGAGCAGTTCTTC
clone size: NA; D gene: TRBD1; J gene: TRBJ1-5; V gene: TRBV6-1; CDR3 protein: CASSEVWTGFMGSNQPQHF; CDR3 DNA: TGTGCCAGCAGTGAAGTTTGGACAGGGTTTATGGGGAGCAATCAGCCCCAGCATTTT
clone size: NA; D gene: TRBD1; J gene: TRBJ2-7; V gene: TRBV5-8; CDR3 protein: CASSLMTGGSYEQYF; CDR3 DNA: TGTGCCAGCAGCTTGATGACAGGGGGGAGCTACGAGCAGTACTTC
clone size: NA; D gene: NA; J gene: TRBJ2-7; V gene: TRBV6-6; CDR3 protein: CASSYAGEQYF; CDR3 DNA: TGTGCCAGCAGTTACGCGGGGGAGCAGTACTTC
clone size: NA; D gene: NA; J gene: TRBJ1-6; V gene: TRBV27; CDR3 protein: CASSPNRDNNSPLHF; CDR3 DNA: TGTGCCAGCAGCCCAAACCGGGACAATAATTCACCCCTCCACTTT
clone size: NA; D gene: TRBD2; J gene: TRBJ2-7; V gene: TRBV11-2; CDR3 protein: CASSLGLAGANEQYF; CDR3 DNA: TGTGCCAGCAGCTTAGGCCTAGCGGGAGCTAACGAGCAGTACTTC
clone size: NA; D gene: NA; J gene: TRBJ2-5; V gene: TRBV5-1; CDR3 protein: CASSAGVAQSETQYF; CDR3 DNA: TGCGCCAGCAGCGCAGGAGTTGCGCAAAGCGAGACCCAGTACTTC
clone size: NA; D gene: NA; J gene: TRBJ1-6; V gene: TRBV6-6; CDR3 protein: CASSYSRGIGSPLHF; CDR3 DNA: TGTGCCAGCAGTTACTCGCGGGGTATCGGTTCACCCCTCCACTTT
clone size: NA; D gene: TRBD2; J gene: TRBJ2-7; V gene: TRBV7-2; CDR3 protein: CASSSRAGADYEQYF; CDR3 DNA: TGTGCCAGCAGCTCCAGAGCGGGAGCGGACTACGAGCAGTACTTC
clone size: NA; D gene: NA; J gene: TRBJ1-1; V gene: TRBV3-1/TRBV3-2; CDR3 protein: CASSQAFRGNTEAFF; CDR3 DNA: TGTGCCAGCAGCCAAGCTTTCAGGGGTAACACTGAAGCTTTCTTT
clone size: NA; D gene: NA; J gene: TRBJ1-6; V gene: TRBV11-2; CDR3 protein: CASSPQDGRSPLHF; CDR3 DNA: TGTGCCAGCAGCCCACAGGATGGTCGATCACCCCTCCACTTT
clone size: NA; D gene: NA; J gene: TRBJ2-7; V gene: TRBV7-2; CDR3 protein: CASSRRAGYEQYF; CDR3 DNA: TGTGCCAGCAGCCGCCGGGCTGGCTACGAGCAGTACTTC
clone size: NA; D gene: TRBD1; J gene: TRBJ1-6; V gene: TRBV6-5; CDR3 protein: CASRTRDRNSPLHF; CDR3 DNA: TGTGCCAGCAGAACCCGGGACAGGAATTCACCCCTCCACTTT
clone size: NA; D gene: NA; J gene: TRBJ1-1; V gene: TRBV6-5; CDR3 protein: CASSYERISKAFF; CDR3 DNA: TGTGCCAGCAGTTACGAACGGATCTCCAAAGCTTTCTTT
clone size: NA; D gene: TRBD1; J gene: TRBJ1-6; V gene: TRBV28; CDR3 protein: CATIQGLSNSPLHF; CDR3 DNA: TGTGCCACAATACAGGGGCTCAGCAATTCACCCCTCCACTTT
clone size: NA; D gene: NA; J gene: TRBJ1-4; V gene: TRBV3-1/TRBV3-2; CDR3 protein: CASSRSQGEGEKLFF; CDR3 DNA: TGTGCCAGCAGCCGTTCACAGGGAGAGGGGGAAAAACTGTTTTTT
clone size: NA; D gene: TRBD1; J gene: TRBJ2-1; V gene: TRBV28; CDR3 protein: CASRWGDRTYNEQFF; CDR3 DNA: TGTGCCAGCAGATGGGGGGACAGGACCTACAATGAGCAGTTCTTC
clone size: NA; D gene: TRBD1; J gene: TRBJ1-6; V gene: TRBV5-6; CDR3 protein: CASSLGGTGRSRSPLHF; CDR3 DNA: TGTGCCAGCAGCTTGGGCGGGACAGGGAGGTCGAGATCACCCCTCCACTTT
clone size: NA; D gene: TRBD1; J gene: TRBJ1-5; V gene: TRBV24-1; CDR3 protein: CATSGGQVGQPQHF; CDR3 DNA: TGTGCCACCAGTGGGGGACAGGTAGGCCAGCCCCAGCATTTT
clone size: few; D gene: NA; J gene: TRBJ1-1; V gene: TRBV7-9; CDR3 protein: CASSSGPITEAFF; CDR3 DNA: TGTGCCAGCAGCTCGGGACCGATCACTGAAGCTTTCTTT
clone size: NA; D gene: NA; J gene: TRBJ1-3; V gene: TRBV29-1; CDR3 protein: CSVDAGGVNTIYF; CDR3 DNA: TGCAGCGTTGACGCCGGTGGGGTAAACACCATATATTTT
clone size: few; D gene: TRBD1; J gene: TRBJ1-2; V gene: TRBV28; CDR3 protein: CASSRPGQGKNGYTF; CDR3 DNA: TGTGCCAGCAGCCGCCCCGGACAGGGGAAGAATGGCTACACCTTC
clone size: NA; D gene: NA; J gene: TRBJ2-7; V gene: TRBV12-1; CDR3 protein: CASSSDRTYEQYF; CDR3 DNA: TGTGCCAGCAGCTCGGACAGAACCTACGAGCAGTACTTC